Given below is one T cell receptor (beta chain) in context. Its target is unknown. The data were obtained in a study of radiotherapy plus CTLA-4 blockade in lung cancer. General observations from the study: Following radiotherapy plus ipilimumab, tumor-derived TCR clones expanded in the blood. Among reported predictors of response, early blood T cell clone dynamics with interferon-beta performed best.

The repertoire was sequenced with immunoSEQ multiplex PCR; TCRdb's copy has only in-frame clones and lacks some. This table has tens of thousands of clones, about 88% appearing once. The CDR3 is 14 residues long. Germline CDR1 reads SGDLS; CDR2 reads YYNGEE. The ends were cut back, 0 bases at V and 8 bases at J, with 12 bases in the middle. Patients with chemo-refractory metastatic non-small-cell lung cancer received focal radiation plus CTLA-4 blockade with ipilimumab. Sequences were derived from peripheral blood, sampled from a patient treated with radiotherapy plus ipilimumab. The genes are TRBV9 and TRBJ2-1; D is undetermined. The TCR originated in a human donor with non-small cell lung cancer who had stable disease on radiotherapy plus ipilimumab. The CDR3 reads CASSVGGFSDEQFF. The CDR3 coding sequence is TGTGCCAGCAGCGTAGGAGGTTTTTCTGATGAGCAGTTCTTC.